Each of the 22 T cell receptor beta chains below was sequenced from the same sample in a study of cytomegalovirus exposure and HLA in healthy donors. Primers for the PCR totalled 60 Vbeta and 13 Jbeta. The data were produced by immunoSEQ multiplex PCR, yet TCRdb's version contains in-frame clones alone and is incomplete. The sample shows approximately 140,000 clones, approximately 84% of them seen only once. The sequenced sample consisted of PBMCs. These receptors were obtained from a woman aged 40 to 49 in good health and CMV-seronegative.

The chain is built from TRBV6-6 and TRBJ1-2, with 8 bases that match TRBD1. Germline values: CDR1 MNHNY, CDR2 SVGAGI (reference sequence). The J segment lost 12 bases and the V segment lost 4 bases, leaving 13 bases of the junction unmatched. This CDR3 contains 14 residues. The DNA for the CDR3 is TGTGCCAGCAGTTCCATCCTTGGGACAGGCAGCAACACCTTC. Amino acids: CASSSILGTGSNTF.

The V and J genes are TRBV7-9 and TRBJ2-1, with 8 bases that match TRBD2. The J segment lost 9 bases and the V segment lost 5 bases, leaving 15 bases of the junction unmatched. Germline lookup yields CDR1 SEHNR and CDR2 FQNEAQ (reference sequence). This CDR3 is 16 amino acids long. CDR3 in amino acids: CASSPTGGKAGGEQFF. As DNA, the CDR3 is TGTGCCAGCAGCCCCACGGGAGGGAAGGCCGGGGGTGAGCAGTTCTTC.

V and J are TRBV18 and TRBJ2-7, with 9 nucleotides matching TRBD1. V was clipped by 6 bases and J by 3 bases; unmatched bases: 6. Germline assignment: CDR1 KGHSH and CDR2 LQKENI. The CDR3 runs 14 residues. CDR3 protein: CASSPRDRDYEQYF. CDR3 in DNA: TGTGCCAGCTCCCCAAGGGACAGGGACTACGAGCAGTACTTC.

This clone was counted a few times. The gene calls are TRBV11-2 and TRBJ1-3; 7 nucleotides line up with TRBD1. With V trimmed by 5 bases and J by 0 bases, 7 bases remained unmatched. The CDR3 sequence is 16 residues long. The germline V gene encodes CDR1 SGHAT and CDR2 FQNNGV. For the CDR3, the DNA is TGTGCCAGCAGCCCCGACAGGGCGAGCTCTGGAAACACCATATATTTT. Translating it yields CASSPDRASSGNTIYF.

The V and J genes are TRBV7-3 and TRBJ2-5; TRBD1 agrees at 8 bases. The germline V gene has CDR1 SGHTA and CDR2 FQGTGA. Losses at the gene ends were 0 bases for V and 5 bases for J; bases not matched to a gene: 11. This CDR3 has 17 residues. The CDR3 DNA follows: TGTGCCAGCAGCTTAACGGGGCAGGGGGCCGTTGCGGAGACCCAGTACTTC. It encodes CASSLTGQGAVAETQYF.

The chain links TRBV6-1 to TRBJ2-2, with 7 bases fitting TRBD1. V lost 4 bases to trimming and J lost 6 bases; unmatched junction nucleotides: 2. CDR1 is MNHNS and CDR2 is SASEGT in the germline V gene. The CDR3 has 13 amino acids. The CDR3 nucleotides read TGTGCCAGCAGTGGTGACAGGGCCGGGGAGCTGTTTTTT. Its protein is CASSGDRAGELFF.

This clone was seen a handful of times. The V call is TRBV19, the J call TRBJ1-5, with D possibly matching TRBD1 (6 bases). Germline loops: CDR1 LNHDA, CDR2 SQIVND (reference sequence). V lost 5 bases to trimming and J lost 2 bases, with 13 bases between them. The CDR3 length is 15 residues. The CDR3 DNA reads TGTGCCAGTAGTGCGGGGGCTAGGGGCAATCAGCCCCAGCATTTT. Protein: CASSAGARGNQPQHF.

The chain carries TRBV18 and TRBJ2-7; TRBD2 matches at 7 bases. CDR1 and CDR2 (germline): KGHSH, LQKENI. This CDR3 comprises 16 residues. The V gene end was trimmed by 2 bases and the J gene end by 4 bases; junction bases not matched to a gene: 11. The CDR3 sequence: CASSPGAGGSWYEQYF. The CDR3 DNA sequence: TGTGCCAGCTCACCAGGGGCAGGCGGGAGCTGGTACGAGCAGTACTTC.

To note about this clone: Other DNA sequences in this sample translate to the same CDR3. The DNA for the CDR3 is TGCGCCAGCAGCTTGGGGCCCGTCACCGGGGAGCTGTTTTTT. Encoded protein: CASSLGPVTGELFF. The J gene is TRBJ2-2, the V gene TRBV5-1; D ambiguous. Germline lookup yields CDR1 SGHRS and CDR2 YFSETQ. The CDR3 consists of 14 residues. V lost 0 bases and J lost 4, with 7 bases in between.

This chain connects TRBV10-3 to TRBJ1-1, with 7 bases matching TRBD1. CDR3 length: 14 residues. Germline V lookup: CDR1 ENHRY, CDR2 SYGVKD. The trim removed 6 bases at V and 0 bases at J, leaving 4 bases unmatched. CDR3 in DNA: TGTGCCATCAGCGACAGGGCCCTGAACACTGAAGCTTTCTTT. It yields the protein CAISDRALNTEAFF.

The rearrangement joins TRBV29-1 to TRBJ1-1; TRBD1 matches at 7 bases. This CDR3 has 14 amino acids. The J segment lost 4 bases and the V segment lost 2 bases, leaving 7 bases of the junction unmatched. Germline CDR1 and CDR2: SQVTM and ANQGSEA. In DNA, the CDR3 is TGCAGCGTTGAATTGCGTCAGGGGGGCACTGAAGCTTTCTTT. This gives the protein CSVELRQGGTEAFF.

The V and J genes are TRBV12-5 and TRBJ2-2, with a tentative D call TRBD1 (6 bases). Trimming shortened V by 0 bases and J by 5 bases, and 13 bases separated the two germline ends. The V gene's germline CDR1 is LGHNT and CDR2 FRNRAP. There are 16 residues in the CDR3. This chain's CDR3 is CASGLVLGQLTGELFF. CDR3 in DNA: TGTGCTAGTGGTTTGGTACTGGGACAACTAACCGGGGAGCTGTTTTTT.

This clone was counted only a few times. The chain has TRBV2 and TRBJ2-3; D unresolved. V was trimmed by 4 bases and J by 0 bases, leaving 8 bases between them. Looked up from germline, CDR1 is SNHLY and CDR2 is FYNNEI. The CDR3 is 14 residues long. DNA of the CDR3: TGTGCCAGCAGTGGGGCTGGGAGCACAGATACGCAGTATTTT. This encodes CASSGAGSTDTQYF.

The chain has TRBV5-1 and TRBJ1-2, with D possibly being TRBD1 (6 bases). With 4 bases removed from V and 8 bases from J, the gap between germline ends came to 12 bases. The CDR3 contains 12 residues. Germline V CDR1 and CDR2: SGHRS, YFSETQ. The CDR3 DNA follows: TGCGCCAGCAGCGCTACAGGGATGGGCTACACCTTC. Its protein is CASSATGMGYTF. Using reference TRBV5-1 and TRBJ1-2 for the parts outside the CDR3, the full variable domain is KAGVTQTPRYLIKTRGQQVTLSCSPISGHRSVSWYQQTPGQGLQFLFEYFSETQRNKGNFPGRFSGRQFSNSRSEMNVSTLELGDSALYLCASSATGMGYTFGSGTRLTVV.

The CDR3 here is CSVPFSGYYNEQFF. The CDR3 nucleotides read TGCAGCGTCCCCTTCTCAGGGTATTACAATGAGCAGTTCTTC. The chain links TRBV29-1 to TRBJ2-1; D perhaps matches TRBD1 (5 bases). V was trimmed by 6 bases and J by 4 bases, leaving 16 bases between them. This CDR3 comprises 14 residues. Germline V gene sequence: CDR1 SQVTM, CDR2 ANQGSEA.

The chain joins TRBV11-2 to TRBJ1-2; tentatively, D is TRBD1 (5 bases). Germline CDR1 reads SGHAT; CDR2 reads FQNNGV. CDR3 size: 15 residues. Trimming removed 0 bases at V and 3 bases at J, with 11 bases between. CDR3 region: CASSLDRGIYYGYTF. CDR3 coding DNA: TGTGCCAGCAGCTTAGATCGGGGGATATACTATGGCTACACCTTC.

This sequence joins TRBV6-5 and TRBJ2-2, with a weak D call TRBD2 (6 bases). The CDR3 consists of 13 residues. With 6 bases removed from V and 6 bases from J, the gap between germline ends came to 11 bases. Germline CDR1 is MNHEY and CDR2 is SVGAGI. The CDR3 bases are TGTGCCAGCAGCCCACTAGCAGCCGGGGAGCTGTTTTTT. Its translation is CASSPLAAGELFF.

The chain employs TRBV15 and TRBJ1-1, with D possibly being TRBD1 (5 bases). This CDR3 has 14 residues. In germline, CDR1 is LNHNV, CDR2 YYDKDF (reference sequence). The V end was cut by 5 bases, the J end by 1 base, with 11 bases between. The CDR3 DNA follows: TGTGCCACCAGCCCGGGGGAGCAGAACACTGAAGCTTTCTTT. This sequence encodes CATSPGEQNTEAFF.

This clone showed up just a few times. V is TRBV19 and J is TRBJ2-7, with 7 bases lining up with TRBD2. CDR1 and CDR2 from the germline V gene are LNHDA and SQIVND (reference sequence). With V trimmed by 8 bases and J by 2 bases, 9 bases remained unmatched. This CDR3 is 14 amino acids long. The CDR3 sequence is CASAGGTAAYEQYF. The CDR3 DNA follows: TGTGCCAGTGCCGGGGGGACGGCCGCCTACGAGCAGTACTTC.

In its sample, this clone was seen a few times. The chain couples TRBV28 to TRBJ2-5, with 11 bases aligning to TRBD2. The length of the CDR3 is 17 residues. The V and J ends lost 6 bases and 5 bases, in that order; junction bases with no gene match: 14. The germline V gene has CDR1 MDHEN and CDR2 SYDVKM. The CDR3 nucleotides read TGTGCCAGCAGCCAGAACACCCCGGGACTAGCGGTTGAGACCCAGTACTTC. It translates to CASSQNTPGLAVETQYF. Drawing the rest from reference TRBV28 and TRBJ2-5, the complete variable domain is DVKVTQSSRYLVKRTGEKVFLECVQDMDHENMFWYRQDPGLGLRLIYFSYDVKMKEKGDIPEGYSVSREKKERFSLILESASTNQTSMYLCASSQNTPGLAVETQYFGPGTRLLVL.

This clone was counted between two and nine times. CDR3 sequence (DNA): TGTGCCAGCAGCATCTTCGACAGGACCACTGAAGCTTTCTTT. This sequence encodes CASSIFDRTTEAFF. The rearrangement uses TRBV7-9 and TRBJ1-1, with D possibly being TRBD1 (6 bases). Germline CDR1 reads SEHNR; CDR2 reads FQNEAQ (reference sequence). V dropped 5 bases and J dropped 4 bases, with 14 bases sitting between them. The CDR3 length is 14 residues.

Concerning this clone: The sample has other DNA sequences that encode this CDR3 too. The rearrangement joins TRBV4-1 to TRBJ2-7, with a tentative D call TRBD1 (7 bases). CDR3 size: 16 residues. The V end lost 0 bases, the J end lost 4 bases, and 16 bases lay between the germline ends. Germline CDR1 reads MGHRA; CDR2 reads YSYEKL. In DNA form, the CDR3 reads TGCGCCAGCAGCCAAGACAGGGGGGAGACGGCATACGAGCAGTACTTC. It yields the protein CASSQDRGETAYEQYF.